Listed below are T cell receptor beta chains from one sample, sequenced in a study of human T cells and chemical hapten exposure. TCRdb re-derived calls from the RACE reads in MiXCR, one entry per CDR3 protein. This table holds more than 150,000 distinct CDR3 sequences, more than 25% found once. The source was whole blood, collected in connection with sensitization to the hapten diphenylcyclopropenone (DPC). The receptors were gathered from a woman aged 30 to 39 with alopecia areata. Some clones in this sample may be carry-over from other donors' samples. CDR3s include the opening cysteine and the closing phenylalanine or tryptophan. The D gene is left open where the match is weak. Some rows have no size entry. The others give once, few or many, or a class for an expanded clone.

j_call	d_call	v_call	clone_size	cdr3_aa	cdr3_nt
TRBJ2-3	TRBD2	TRBV29-1	NA	CSVEWGGSTDTQYF	TGCAGCGTTGAATGGGGGGGGAGCACAGATACGCAGTATTTT
TRBJ1-2	TRBD1	TRBV29-1	few	CSERQGNGYTF	TGCAGCGAGAGACAGGGTAATGGCTACACCTTC
TRBJ2-7	NA	TRBV29-1	NA	CSVSGLGASYEQYF	TGCAGCGTTTCAGGTTTGGGAGCCTCCTACGAGCAGTACTTC
TRBJ1-2	NA	TRBV12-2	few	CASRLISHCGYTF	TGTGCAAGTCGCTTAATCAGCCATTGTGGCTACACCTTC
TRBJ2-1	NA	TRBV27	NA	CASSLGIGNEQFF	TGTGCCAGCAGTTTAGGAATCGGCAATGAGCAGTTCTTC
TRBJ1-4	NA	TRBV20-1	few	CSARPPGTPTEKLFF	TGCAGTGCTAGACCACCCGGGACACCCACTGAAAAACTGTTTTTT
TRBJ2-3	NA	TRBV7-9	NA	CASSLGHTQYF	TGTGCCAGCAGCCTGGGGCATACGCAGTATTTT
TRBJ1-2	NA	TRBV3-1	NA	CASSLAPNYGYTF	TGTGCCAGCAGCCTCGCCCCAAACTATGGCTACACCTTC
TRBJ1-2	NA	TRBV2	NA	CASRGYGYTF	TGTGCCAGCAGGGGCTATGGCTACACCTTC
TRBJ1-5	NA	TRBV12-3/TRBV12-4	NA	CASSLLTGPDFYSNQPQHF	TGTGCCAGCAGCCTCTTGACGGGGCCCGATTTTTATAGCAATCAGCCCCAGCATTTT
TRBJ2-6	NA	TRBV28	NA	CASRRSGANVLTF	TGTGCCAGCAGACGGAGCGGGGCCAACGTCCTGACTTTC
TRBJ2-7	TRBD1	TRBV6-2/TRBV6-3	many	CASSYDGQGRNPFSYEQYF	TGTGCCAGCAGTTACGACGGACAGGGGCGAAACCCGTTCTCCTACGAGCAGTACTTC
TRBJ1-2	TRBD1	TRBV5-1	once	CASSSGGFGYGYTF	TGCGCCAGCAGCTCAGGGGGATTCGGCTATGGCTACACCTTC
TRBJ1-2	NA	TRBV29-1	NA	CSVATGSNYGYTF	TGCAGCGTTGCTACAGGGTCTAACTATGGCTACACCTTC
TRBJ1-6	TRBD1	TRBV18	few	CASSPRLTGDSPLHF	TGTGCCAGCTCACCACGCCTAACAGGGGATTCACCCCTCCACTTT